Here is one T cell receptor (beta chain) with its context. This clone's antigen is unknown. Base-call qualities are not available, and no considerably larger clone is one nucleotide away. The data were taken from a study of cytomegalovirus exposure and HLA in healthy donors (dated by TCRdb to the late 2010s). For context, the study as a whole: An earlier analysis of roughly 630 of the donors reported about 250 Gb of sequence data and around 110 million unique TCR beta sequences from approximately 180 million T cells. Donor age, sex, ethnicity and CMV serostatus were collected together with the repertoire data. Roughly 5 DR-DQ haplotypes were treated as single units for association and clustering because of strong linkage in the cohort. The study used immunosequencing to profile the T cell repertoires of 600 to 850 subjects and linked those repertoires to cytomegalovirus serostatus. The genetic ancestry cluster associated with self-reported Caucasian donors included 80% to 90% of the approximately 400 genotyped donors. In addition to the first cohort of 666 subjects, a separate validation cohort of 130 or so different subjects was used. An early release that covered about 600 HLA-typed donors contained 300 to 350 gigabases of sequencing data and approximately 85 million unique TCR sequences. HLA typing included class I and class II loci at four-digit resolution. In a later analysis, previously published TCR beta repertoires from 666 donors were re-analyzed and high-resolution HLA genotyping was added so that TCR occurrence patterns could be studied. The study aimed to test whether cataloging public T cell receptors could reveal signatures of past pathogen exposure. In an earlier analysis of more than 550 of the donors, high-throughput TCR beta sequencing was used to judge whether each TCR beta V gene segment behaved as functional or pseudogenic. Typing coverage varied by locus: roughly 629-630 donors for A, B, C, DRB1 and DQB1; roughly 520 for DQA1; more than 600 for DPA1; roughly 450 for DPB1. High-throughput TCR immunosequencing, statistical association of individual TCRs with disease status, and machine learning were combined to predict cytomegalovirus infection status. In the later analysis, no new phenotypic data were used to find candidate immune exposures; instead, reliance was placed on TCR beta sequences and their occurrence across donors. A later genetic analysis took genome-wide SNP genotypes for about 55% of the 666 donors and used that subset as a discovery cohort. Every discovery cohort repertoire had been produced on one sequencing platform. On average, around 230,000 unique TCR beta nucleotide sequences were sequenced per donor among a few hundred genotyped donors of the cohort, with 15% to 20% of those sequences being non-productive.

The receptor library was made with the immunoSEQ multiplex PCR assay. For the multiplex PCR, a mixture combining 60 forward primers for TCR Vbeta segments and 13 reverse primers for TCR Jbeta segments was used. A multiplex PCR assay on genomic DNA amplified the CDR3 region of rearranged TCR beta genes. The amplified TCR beta libraries were sequenced on the Illumina HiSeq System as 87-base-pair reads. Turning to the authors' computational methods: A later analysis tallied roughly 80 million unique TCR beta chains across the roughly 610 repertoires, and about 10 million of those chains were shared by two or more donors. A nearest-neighbor algorithm error-corrected the raw reads and collapsed the reads into unique sequences, merging closely related sequences to remove PCR and sequencing errors. CDR3 sequences were aligned to IMGT reference sequences to assign V, D and J gene segments. For a sequence to be retained, at least a six-nucleotide match to both a V gene segment and a J gene segment was required. A rearrangement counted as productive if the CDR3 had no stop codons and remained in frame with V and J, and every other rearrangement counted as non-productive. Following IMGT convention, CDR3 was defined as the stretch from the second conserved V-encoded cysteine up to the conserved J-encoded phenylalanine. In an earlier analysis of 500 to 650 of the donors, sequences lacking an unambiguous match to a single V gene segment were excluded. An earlier analysis of 587 of the donors called V segments functional above 56.7% productive rearrangements and segregating when the between-donor standard deviation exceeded 5%. A statistical classification framework was developed to diagnose cytomegalovirus status using the catalog of TCR beta chain sequences. A later analysis assigned V and J genes by comparing TCR nucleotide sequences with IMGT/GENE-DB human TR gene sequences. A later analysis assigned CDR3 sequences and most-parsimonious VDJ recombination scenarios with the TCRdist pipeline. A later analysis defined each TCR beta chain by its CDR3 amino acid sequence plus V-gene family, and excluded reads lacking a unique V-gene family. A later analysis removed several hundred highly shared, low-generation-probability nucleotide sequences to deal with suspected cross-contamination and a sequencing artifact. In a later analysis, a clonal expansion index for each public chain was calculated from normalized within-repertoire ranks of inferred template counts. A later analysis computed generation probabilities with a VDJ recombination model fitted to out-of-frame rearrangements, and checked the results against IGoR. In a later analysis, hypergeometric tests were used to score TCR-TCR, TCR-HLA and TCR-CMV co-occurrence, with a repertoire-size bias correction applied to TCR pairs. False discovery rates were estimated in a later analysis by permuting HLA or CMV assignments 20 times. In a later analysis, co-occurring TCRs were grouped using DBSCAN, with TCRdist sequence similarity added in when clustering inside HLA-allele-positive subsets. Co-occurrence clustering excluded repertoires with fewer than 30,000 or more than 120,000 public chains, plus five with anomalous nucleotide sharing. Held by TCRdb, this immuneACCESS table contains in-frame sequences only and omits some clones. Under half of the omission traces to an unresolved V gene where checked; the cause of the rest is unknown. The V and J calls and clone size come from that table; D and trimming were worked out from the DNA. This sample gives some 140,000 clones in total; about 85% of them show up just once. About 7% of the sample comes from the top ten.

Study-level results and caveats: Compared with the approximately 600-donor mean, donors in an Asian-associated ancestry cluster had fewer N-insertions in productive TCRs, according to a later genetic analysis. A further reported finding was that TCR beta sequences accurately predicted the HLA-A and HLA-B alleles for most subjects in the first cohort. Several of the top co-occurrence clusters appeared to be linked to parvovirus B19, influenza, CMV and Epstein-Barr virus, according to a later analysis. Because the 87-base-pair reads could not distinguish some IMGT-functional V segments, including TRBV6-2 and TRBV6-3, those segments were excluded. Sequencing depth was assumed to be roughly uniform across donors in the presence/absence analyses, though that assumption may not hold. Cytomegalovirus status was reported to be diagnosed by the classifier with high specificity and sensitivity in both the original and validation cohorts. CMV serostatus was the only immune exposure information available for the cohort. Broadly in line with IMGT annotations, most TCR beta V segments showed up in productive rearrangements about 87% or about 30% of the time in an earlier analysis of around 550 of the donors. A total of about 150 TCR beta chains were listed by the study as associated with cytomegalovirus. Linkage disequilibrium might explain the correlated functional status among segregating V segments, but an unknown experimental factor could not be excluded. The sequencing pipeline was judged likely to have produced a cluster of highly shared sequence variants as a technical artifact. Because some donors lacked HLA typing at each locus, the association tests relied only on the typed subset. At a false discovery rate of 0.05, a later analysis linked some 18,000 TCR beta sequences to specific HLA alleles. In a later genetic analysis, a missense DCLRE1C variant was associated with V-gene and J-gene trimming of TCR beta chains, and the association was replicated in an independent cohort. Because counts were too low, under 20 rarely observed V segments, including chromosome 9 orphons, were left out of the earlier analysis of some 600 of the donors. In a later analysis, HLA-associated TCR beta chains showed more clonal expansion and lower generation probabilities than non-associated chains that were equally common. Only TCR beta chains were sequenced in this cohort, and the absence of alpha or paired-chain data limited detectable features. According to the authors, the approach could potentially be generalized to other disease states and immunological phenotypes. When HLA alleles, especially DR and DQ, strongly co-occurred, TCR associations were difficult to assign to individual alleles. In a later analysis, the rate of TCR association differed among HLA loci, with DRB1 alleles having the most associated TCRs and HLA-C alleles having the fewest. Across donors, most TCR sequences were observed very rarely, whereas some public TCRs were present in many individuals. According to a later analysis, most CMV-associated TCR beta chains appeared to be HLA-restricted, and the HLA associations seemed to be driven largely by CMV exposure. A few of the identified cytomegalovirus-associated TCR beta chains were confirmed in vitro to be specific for cytomegalovirus antigens.

The cohort comprised approximately 700 healthy bone marrow donors. At the time of sampling, every cohort member was nominally healthy, though immune exposures that went unrecorded were likely present. The donor was CMV seropositive and was included in the group of 250 to 300 seropositive cohort members. Every donor gave a peripheral blood sample, and the peripheral blood mononuclear cells from that sample were used for TCR beta sequencing. Genomic DNA extraction from the blood cell samples was performed with the Qiagen DNeasy Blood Extraction Kit. The CDR3 contains 14 residues, cysteine and phenylalanine counted. Left in the record is the CDR3 DNA by itself, 42 bases read in frame from the first base. CDR1 and CDR2 (MNHEY, SVGAGI) derive from the germline V gene. The junction shows trimming of 2 bases on V and 4 bases on J, plus 12 bases between the germline ends.

This sequence uses TRBV6-5 and TRBJ2-7; TRBD2 is a weak D gene call, 6 bases matching. Sequences were obtained from PBMCs. The TCR sequence derives from a woman aged 30 to 39 in good health and CMV-seropositive. The CDR3 protein sequence reads: CASSYREDIYEQYF. The DNA is TGTGCCAGCAGTTACAGGGAGGACATTTACGAGCAGTACTTC.